Sequencing of this T cell receptor (beta chain) was carried out in a study of T-cell memory formation after mild COVID-19. Study-level findings and limits: Among clones contracting day 15 to 85, CD4/CD8 was balanced, whereas later expanders leaned CD4+. Detection of some responders pre-infection suggested pre-existing cross-reactive memory T cells participated.

Barcoded TCR alpha and TCR beta cDNA libraries with UMIs came from 5'RACE using constant-segment primers. Each CDR3 protein gets one entry after TCRdb re-called the 5' RACE reads with MiXCR. The table lists about 450,000 distinct CDR3 sequences, more than 20% of them singletons, with around 12% in the top ten. Notes on this clonotype: Its target is unknown.

With 0 bases clipped from V and 6 bases from J, the junction kept 10 bases outside the gene matches. The CDR3 contains 17 residues. Germline loops: CDR1 LGHNA, CDR2 YSLEER. The chain is built from TRBV4-3 and TRBJ2-1; TRBD2 matches at 8 bases. This receptor was obtained from an adult woman who had mild COVID-19 (a few samples of this study predate the infection). Cell type and time point are not known. Sequenced sample: PBMCs or a T cell subset sorted from them (not recorded which). The CDR3 is CASSQEPAGERFNEQFF. DNA for the CDR3: TGCGCCAGCAGCCAAGAACCAGCGGGAGAGCGTTTCAATGAGCAGTTCTTC.